These T cell receptor beta chains were read from a single sample in a study of the immune and genomic landscape of osteosarcoma. Profiling relied on immunoSEQ multiplex PCR, and the TCRdb table lists in-frame clones only, not all of them. The sample shows 4,600 or so clones, 71% of them seen only once. The source material was osteosarcoma tumor tissue from the femur. These receptors all stem from a human donor with osteosarcoma. Both conserved end residues are part of each CDR3. A D gene is named only where the DNA matches it firmly. Size is stated for part of the rows, as once, few or many counts, or as a class when the clone is expanded.

clone size: NA; J gene: TRBJ2-2; V gene: TRBV30; CDR3 length: 12; D gene: NA; CDR3 protein: CAWREGYGELFF; CDR3 DNA: TGTGCCTGGAGGGAGGGTTACGGGGAGCTGTTTTTT
clone size: once; J gene: TRBJ2-1; V gene: TRBV10-2; CDR3 length: 12; D gene: NA; CDR3 protein: CASRLVYNEQFF; CDR3 DNA: TGCGCCAGCAGGCTAGTTTACAATGAGCAGTTCTTC
clone size: NA; J gene: TRBJ2-1; V gene: TRBV18; CDR3 length: 15; D gene: TRBD2; CDR3 protein: CASSPTSGGNNEQFF; CDR3 DNA: TGTGCCAGCTCACCTACTAGCGGGGGGAACAATGAGCAGTTCTTC
clone size: once; J gene: TRBJ1-6; V gene: TRBV6-6; CDR3 length: 14; D gene: NA; CDR3 protein: CASSWQSQNSPLHF; CDR3 DNA: TGTGCCAGCAGTTGGCAGAGCCAGAATTCACCCCTCCACTTT
clone size: NA; J gene: TRBJ2-7; V gene: TRBV7-2; CDR3 length: 16; D gene: TRBD2; CDR3 protein: CASSWGDYRGGLEQYF; CDR3 DNA: TGTGCCAGCAGCTGGGGGGACTATCGGGGTGGTCTCGAGCAGTACTTC
clone size: NA; J gene: TRBJ1-1; V gene: TRBV7-9; CDR3 length: 11; D gene: NA; CDR3 protein: CASSNAGEAFF; CDR3 DNA: TGTGCCAGCAGCAATGCAGGGGAAGCTTTCTTT
clone size: NA; J gene: TRBJ1-2; V gene: TRBV4-2; CDR3 length: 13; D gene: NA; CDR3 protein: CASSQDRFYGYTF; CDR3 DNA: TGTGCCAGCAGCCAAGACAGATTCTATGGCTACACCTTC
clone size: NA; J gene: TRBJ2-3; V gene: TRBV14; CDR3 length: 11; D gene: NA; CDR3 protein: CASSHTDTQYF; CDR3 DNA: TGTGCCAGCAGCCACACAGATACGCAGTATTTT
clone size: large; J gene: TRBJ1-2; V gene: TRBV6-1; CDR3 length: 11; D gene: NA; CDR3 protein: CASSARDGYTF; CDR3 DNA: TGTGCCAGCTCGGCCAGGGATGGCTACACCTTC
clone size: NA; J gene: TRBJ2-2; V gene: TRBV14; CDR3 length: 14; D gene: NA; CDR3 protein: CASSIQGPPGELFF; CDR3 DNA: TGTGCCAGCAGCATACAGGGTCCCCCCGGGGAGCTGTTTTTT
clone size: NA; J gene: TRBJ1-1; V gene: TRBV11-1; CDR3 length: 17; D gene: NA; CDR3 protein: CASSQDPLQGMNTEAFF; CDR3 DNA: TGTGCCAGCAGCCAAGATCCCCTTCAGGGGATGAACACTGAAGCTTTCTTT
clone size: NA; J gene: TRBJ2-7; V gene: TRBV4-2; CDR3 length: 15; D gene: NA; CDR3 protein: CASSQDLGGAYEQYF; CDR3 DNA: TGTGCCAGCAGCCAAGATTTAGGCGGCGCCTACGAGCAGTACTTC
clone size: once; J gene: TRBJ1-4; V gene: TRBV28; CDR3 length: 17; D gene: TRBD1; CDR3 protein: CASSLRPDRGLGEKLFF; CDR3 DNA: TGTGCCAGCAGTTTACGTCCTGACAGGGGTCTGGGTGAAAAACTGTTTTTT
clone size: NA; J gene: TRBJ1-5; V gene: TRBV10-3; CDR3 length: 13; D gene: NA; CDR3 protein: CAIRETGYQPQHF; CDR3 DNA: TGTGCCATCAGAGAAACAGGGTATCAGCCCCAGCATTTT
clone size: once; J gene: TRBJ2-3; V gene: TRBV9; CDR3 length: 16; D gene: NA; CDR3 protein: CASSEGLDTLTDTQYF; CDR3 DNA: TGTGCCAGCAGCGAGGGATTGGACACCCTCACGGATACGCAGTATTTT
clone size: NA; J gene: TRBJ2-1; V gene: TRBV2; CDR3 length: 14; D gene: TRBD1; CDR3 protein: CASSAGTGANEQFF; CDR3 DNA: TGTGCCAGCAGTGCCGGGACAGGGGCCAATGAGCAGTTCTTC
clone size: NA; J gene: TRBJ2-3; V gene: TRBV18; CDR3 length: 15; D gene: TRBD1; CDR3 protein: CASSRTGYSTDTQYF; CDR3 DNA: TGTGCCAGCTCACGGACAGGCTATAGCACAGATACGCAGTATTTT
clone size: NA; J gene: TRBJ2-3; V gene: TRBV6-6; CDR3 length: 15; D gene: TRBD1; CDR3 protein: CASRDRGRSTDTQYF; CDR3 DNA: TGTGCCAGCAGAGACAGGGGGCGAAGCACAGATACGCAGTATTTT
clone size: NA; J gene: TRBJ2-1; V gene: TRBV5-1; CDR3 length: 15; D gene: NA; CDR3 protein: CASSFRAGSINEQFF; CDR3 DNA: TGCGCCAGCAGCTTCAGGGCAGGGTCTATTAATGAGCAGTTCTTC
clone size: NA; J gene: TRBJ1-6; V gene: TRBV5-1; CDR3 length: 18; D gene: NA; CDR3 protein: CASSLARDTAAYNSPLHF; CDR3 DNA: TGCGCCAGCAGCTTGGCTCGAGACACGGCCGCCTATAATTCACCCCTCCACTTT
clone size: NA; J gene: TRBJ1-2; V gene: TRBV5-8; CDR3 length: 14; D gene: NA; CDR3 protein: CASSGLSGVYGYTF; CDR3 DNA: TGTGCCAGCAGCGGACTTTCGGGTGTTTATGGCTACACCTTC
clone size: NA; J gene: TRBJ2-1; V gene: TRBV6-1; CDR3 length: 15; D gene: NA; CDR3 protein: CASRGYRDSYNEQFF; CDR3 DNA: TGTGCCAGCAGGGGCTACAGGGACTCCTACAATGAGCAGTTCTTC
clone size: NA; J gene: TRBJ1-2; V gene: TRBV7-2; CDR3 length: 14; D gene: NA; CDR3 protein: CASSFARATQVSLF; CDR3 DNA: TGTGCCAGCAGCTTCGCCAGGGCAACTCAAGTGAGCCTTTTC
clone size: NA; J gene: TRBJ2-1; V gene: TRBV30; CDR3 length: 13; D gene: NA; CDR3 protein: CAGSKSSYNEQFF; CDR3 DNA: TGTGCCGGGTCTAAGAGCTCCTACAATGAGCAGTTCTTC
clone size: NA; J gene: TRBJ2-5; V gene: TRBV14; CDR3 length: 17; D gene: TRBD2; CDR3 protein: CASSPGTSGLFQETQYF; CDR3 DNA: TGTGCCAGCAGCCCAGGGACTAGCGGGCTATTCCAAGAGACCCAGTACTTC
clone size: NA; J gene: TRBJ2-7; V gene: TRBV28; CDR3 length: 14; D gene: NA; CDR3 protein: CASSCTGWVCEQYF; CDR3 DNA: TGTGCCAGCAGCTGTACAGGGTGGGTTTGCGAGCAGTACTTC
clone size: few; J gene: TRBJ1-3; V gene: TRBV29-1; CDR3 length: 16; D gene: NA; CDR3 protein: CSVEDRGVLSGNTIYF; CDR3 DNA: TGCAGCGTTGAAGATCGAGGGGTCCTATCTGGAAACACCATATATTTT
clone size: NA; J gene: TRBJ2-7; V gene: TRBV7-9; CDR3 length: 19; D gene: TRBD2; CDR3 protein: CASSLEGTSGRALSYEQYF; CDR3 DNA: TGTGCCAGCAGCTTAGAAGGGACTAGCGGGAGGGCCCTCTCCTACGAGCAGTACTTC
clone size: NA; J gene: TRBJ1-4; V gene: TRBV4-2; CDR3 length: 20; D gene: TRBD1; CDR3 protein: CASSQDPRTGYFATNEKLFF; CDR3 DNA: TGTGCCAGCAGCCAAGATCCCCGGACAGGGTATTTCGCAACTAATGAAAAACTGTTTTTT
clone size: few; J gene: TRBJ2-7; V gene: TRBV5-6; CDR3 length: 13; D gene: NA; CDR3 protein: CASSLGSRYEQYF; CDR3 DNA: TGTGCCAGCAGCTTGGGGTCCCGCTACGAGCAGTACTTC
clone size: NA; J gene: TRBJ2-3; V gene: TRBV5-1; CDR3 length: 12; D gene: NA; CDR3 protein: CASQGNLDTQYF; CDR3 DNA: TGCGCCAGCCAGGGGAATTTAGATACGCAGTATTTT
clone size: NA; J gene: TRBJ2-2; V gene: TRBV6-6; CDR3 length: 14; D gene: TRBD2; CDR3 protein: CATSGGGNTGELFF; CDR3 DNA: TGTGCCACGTCTGGGGGGGGGAACACCGGGGAGCTGTTTTTT
clone size: large; J gene: TRBJ2-7; V gene: TRBV11-2; CDR3 length: 14; D gene: NA; CDR3 protein: CASSLSDLIYEQYF; CDR3 DNA: TGTGCCAGCAGCTTGTCCGACCTGATCTACGAGCAGTACTTC
clone size: once; J gene: TRBJ1-5; V gene: TRBV6-1; CDR3 length: 14; D gene: NA; CDR3 protein: CASKERGLNQPQHF; CDR3 DNA: TGTGCCAGCAAGGAACGGGGCCTCAATCAGCCCCAGCATTTT
clone size: NA; J gene: TRBJ1-1; V gene: TRBV19; CDR3 length: 14; D gene: TRBD1; CDR3 protein: CASRLQGASTEAFF; CDR3 DNA: TGTGCCAGTAGATTACAGGGGGCTAGCACTGAAGCTTTCTTT
clone size: NA; J gene: TRBJ2-3; V gene: TRBV19; CDR3 length: 17; D gene: TRBD1; CDR3 protein: CASSVQGPLVSTDTQYF; CDR3 DNA: TGTGCCAGTAGTGTACAGGGGCCCCTCGTGAGCACAGATACGCAGTATTTT
clone size: once; J gene: TRBJ1-4; V gene: TRBV27; CDR3 length: 14; D gene: TRBD1; CDR3 protein: CASQDRVKSEKLFF; CDR3 DNA: TGTGCCAGCCAGGACAGGGTGAAGAGTGAAAAACTGTTTTTT
clone size: NA; J gene: TRBJ1-2; V gene: TRBV5-4; CDR3 length: 13; D gene: NA; CDR3 protein: CASSLMRNYGYTF; CDR3 DNA: TGTGCCAGCAGCTTGATGAGAAACTATGGCTACACCTTC
clone size: NA; J gene: TRBJ1-5; V gene: TRBV6-5; CDR3 length: 14; D gene: NA; CDR3 protein: CASSTGSYNQPQHF; CDR3 DNA: TGTGCCAGCAGTACCGGTTCATACAATCAGCCCCAGCATTTT
clone size: NA; J gene: TRBJ2-5; V gene: TRBV7-3; CDR3 length: 18; D gene: NA; CDR3 protein: CASSLNPTPDGSQETQYF; CDR3 DNA: TGTGCCAGCAGCTTAAATCCAACCCCAGACGGGTCCCAAGAGACCCAGTACTTC
clone size: few; J gene: TRBJ2-7; V gene: TRBV7-2; CDR3 length: 12; D gene: NA; CDR3 protein: CASSPETYEQYF; CDR3 DNA: TGTGCCAGCAGCCCAGAGACCTACGAGCAGTACTTC
clone size: NA; J gene: TRBJ2-1; V gene: TRBV10-1; CDR3 length: 15; D gene: TRBD1; CDR3 protein: CASSETGTGRNEQFF; CDR3 DNA: TGCGCCAGCAGTGAAACCGGGACAGGGAGGAATGAGCAGTTCTTC
clone size: NA; J gene: TRBJ2-5; V gene: TRBV28; CDR3 length: 16; D gene: NA; CDR3 protein: CASSFPSGRSQETQYF; CDR3 DNA: TGTGCCAGCAGCTTTCCGTCGGGACGGAGTCAAGAGACCCAGTACTTC
clone size: large; J gene: TRBJ1-5; V gene: TRBV6-5; CDR3 length: 15; D gene: NA; CDR3 protein: CASRRLGYSNQPQHF; CDR3 DNA: TGTGCCAGCAGGAGACTGGGGTATAGCAATCAGCCCCAGCATTTT
clone size: few; J gene: TRBJ1-2; V gene: TRBV4-1; CDR3 length: 15; D gene: TRBD1; CDR3 protein: CASSQLNRGADGYTF; CDR3 DNA: TGCGCCAGCAGCCAACTAAACAGGGGTGCGGATGGCTACACCTTC
clone size: NA; J gene: TRBJ1-2; V gene: TRBV5-1; CDR3 length: 16; D gene: NA; CDR3 protein: CASSLERQAANYGYTF; CDR3 DNA: TGCGCCAGCAGCTTGGAGAGACAGGCTGCTAACTATGGCTACACCTTC
clone size: NA; J gene: TRBJ2-5; V gene: TRBV19; CDR3 length: 14; D gene: TRBD1; CDR3 protein: CASSTDRGGETQYF; CDR3 DNA: TGTGCCAGTAGCACGGACAGGGGAGGAGAGACCCAGTACTTC
clone size: NA; J gene: TRBJ2-1; V gene: TRBV30; CDR3 length: 16; D gene: TRBD1; CDR3 protein: CAWSVSRTGGTNEQFF; CDR3 DNA: TGTGCCTGGAGTGTCTCTAGGACAGGGGGCACAAATGAGCAGTTCTTC